Sequencing of this T cell receptor (beta chain) was carried out in a study of kidney transplant recipient with SARS-CoV-2 infection. One entry per CDR3 protein results from TCRdb running MiXCR on the reads. The table includes 200,000 to 300,000 distinct CDR3 sequences, roughly 26% detected once. The sequenced sample was a blood sample, obtained at baseline and around day 120 from a kidney transplant recipient. This TCR came from a male patient in his thirties who had COVID-19 and was a kidney transplant recipient. Some T cells may have originated in the graft donor.

The CDR3 loop reads CASSVGDRGREQFF. The CDR3 DNA sequence: TGTGCCAGCAGCGTAGGGGACAGGGGGCGGGAGCAGTTCTTC. The chain couples TRBV9 to TRBJ2-1; 12 bases align to TRBD1. Germline assignment: CDR1 SGDLS and CDR2 YYNGEE. This CDR3 has 14 residues. V lost 0 bases and J lost 10; bases outside the gene matches: 2. Filled out from reference TRBV9 and TRBJ2-1, the complete variable domain reads DSGVTQTPKHLITATGQRVTLRCSPRSGDLSVYWYQQSLDQGLQFLIQYYNGEERAKGNILERFSAQQFPDLHSELNLSSLELGDSALYFCASSVGDRGREQFFGPGTRLTVL.